The T cell receptor beta chain described here comes from a study of T cells after yellow fever vaccination. V was pared by 8 bases and J by 4 bases, with 11 bases of the junction left unmatched. The CDR3 length is 16 residues. Germline V CDR1 and CDR2: SGHNT, YYREEE (reference sequence). Study-level results: Boosting was followed by the reappearance of most primary-vaccination clones (around 96% CD4, roughly 90% CD8). High-abundance clonotypes from the bulk population could contaminate FACS-sorted repertoires. When the response was secondary, it was weaker but reached its peak faster, day 5 versus 15.

In this sample, this clonotype turned up a few times. Its specificity is unknown. The study made its TCR cDNA through 5'RACE template switching. That step introduced a universal primer site along with UMIs. TCRdb independently ran MiXCR on the 5' RACE reads; one entry per CDR3 protein. The data show 200,000 to 300,000 distinct CDR3 sequences, 6.7% seen once. The rearrangement links TRBV5-4 to TRBJ2-1; 11 bases are a match to TRBD2. The origin of this receptor is a man aged 30-40 years who received the YFV17D yellow fever vaccine. The sample in question was CD4+ T cells sorted from PBMCs, obtained on the day of the yellow fever booster vaccination. CDR3 in DNA: TGTGCCAGAAGCGGCGGGACTAGCGGTCCATACAATGAGCAGTTCTTC. Translating it yields CARSGGTSGPYNEQFF.